Below are 8 T cell receptor beta chains sequenced from a single sample in a study of human T cells and chemical hapten exposure. Described time point: pre-sensitization, week 0. Treatment noted: therapeutic diphenylcyclopropenone sensitization with weekly scalp DPC. One entry per CDR3 protein results from TCRdb running MiXCR on the RACE reads. Among around 380,000 distinct CDR3 sequences listed, 5.5% were seen once. The sample consisted of whole blood, taken in connection with sensitization to the hapten diphenylcyclopropenone (DPC). The receptor source for this set is a woman aged 18-30 years with alopecia areata. Some clones in this sample may be carry-over from other donors' samples.

The rearrangement links TRBV12-3 or TRBV12-4 to TRBJ1-5; no definite D call. The CDR3 extends over 13 amino acids. V lost 3 bases, J lost 7 bases, and 10 bases lay in between. Here the CDR3 DNA reads TGTGCCAGCAGTTTGGTGGGAGAACAGCCCCAGCATTTT. Translating gives CASSLVGEQPQHF.

This clonotype has a handful of counts. V gene TRBV27 combines with J gene TRBJ2-5; 7 nucleotides align to TRBD1. The junction had 4 bases not matched to a gene; V was cut back by 5 bases and J by 4 bases. From germline, CDR1 is MNHEY and CDR2 SMNVEV (reference sequence). The length of the CDR3 is 13 residues. The CDR3 bases are TGTGCCAGCAGTCTCAGACAGGGAGAGACCCAGTACTTC. Its translation: CASSLRQGETQYF.

This chain links TRBV2 with TRBJ1-1; the D gene is possibly TRBD1 (5 bases). The germline V gene has CDR1 SNHLY and CDR2 FYNNEI. Trimming removed 8 bases at V and 4 bases at J, with 14 bases between. The CDR3 has 13 residues. The CDR3 spells CASRGGLFTEAFF. CDR3 sequence (DNA): TGTGCCAGCCGGGGGGGATTGTTCACTGAAGCTTTCTTT.

There are many counts of this clonotype. The J gene is TRBJ1-2, the V gene TRBV6-5, with 8 positions matching TRBD1. The CDR3 is 14 residues long. With V trimmed by 6 bases and J by 4 bases, 7 bases remained unmatched. Germline V lookup: CDR1 MNHEY, CDR2 SVGAGI. The CDR3 region has the DNA TGTGCCAGCAGGATGGACAGGGACTTCTATGGCTACACCTTC. Protein: CASRMDRDFYGYTF.

V usage is TRBV5-1 and J usage is TRBJ2-5; the match to TRBD1 covers 7 bases. J lost 3 bases, V lost 0 bases, and 5 bases had no gene match. CDR3 size: 15 residues. The germline CDR1 and CDR2 sequences are SGHRS and YFSETQ. The CDR3 reads CASSLDRGLEETQYF. The DNA of the CDR3 is TGCGCCAGCAGCTTGGACAGGGGCCTTGAAGAGACCCAGTACTTC. The full variable domain, rest sourced from reference TRBV5-1 and TRBJ2-5, is KAGVTQTPRYLIKTRGQQVTLSCSPISGHRSVSWYQQTPGQGLQFLFEYFSETQRNKGNFPGRFSGRQFSNSRSEMNVSTLELGDSALYLCASSLDRGLEETQYFGPGTRLLVL.

Only a few counts were recorded for this clonotype. V and J are TRBV12-3 or TRBV12-4 and TRBJ1-5; TRBD1 might be the D (6 bases). The CDR3 length is 15 residues. Trimming shortened V by 2 bases and J by 2 bases, and 10 bases separated the two germline ends. The CDR3 protein is CASSLNGGGNQPQHF. The CDR3 nucleotides are TGTGCCAGCAGTTTAAACGGGGGCGGCAATCAGCCCCAGCATTTT.

The chain joins TRBV3-1 to TRBJ2-1; D may be TRBD2 (5 bases). CDR3 length: 16 amino acids. Germline assignment: CDR1 LGHDT and CDR2 YNNKEL (reference sequence). Trimming left V 0 bases short and J 8 bases short, with 17 bases between. The CDR3 spells CASSQDVDLGRDEQFF. CDR3 DNA: TGTGCCAGCAGCCAAGATGTGGACTTGGGTCGGGATGAGCAGTTCTTC.

The chain couples TRBV6-6 to TRBJ2-1; D is unresolved. The ends were cut back, 0 bases at V and 6 bases at J, with 0 bases in the middle. The CDR3 length is 11 residues. Germline V gene data show CDR1 as MNHNY and CDR2 as SVGAGI (reference sequence). The CDR3 region is CASSYSNEQFF. In DNA, the CDR3 is TGTGCCAGCAGTTACTCCAATGAGCAGTTCTTC.